The 8 T cell receptor beta chains below were found in one sample sequenced in a study of T cell changes during pregnancy in multiple sclerosis. The table came from immunoSEQ multiplex PCR; TCRdb's copy has only in-frame clones and leaves some out. The sample includes tens of thousands of clones, around 92% of them seen just once. The input for sequencing was peripheral blood, taken in the third trimester of pregnancy. These receptors originate from a female donor in good health, enrolled as a control in a pregnancy study.

This chain links TRBV15 with TRBJ1-1; TRBD1 matches at 9 bases. There are 15 residues in the CDR3. Trimming took 4 bases from V and 2 from J; bases not matched to a gene: 5. Germline CDR1 reads LNHNV; CDR2 reads YYDKDF (reference sequence). The CDR3 nucleotides read TGTGCCACCAGCAAACAACAGGGGGCTAACACTGAAGCTTTCTTT. Amino acid sequence: CATSKQQGANTEAFF. The whole variable domain, remainder taken from reference TRBV15 and TRBJ1-1, is DAMVIQNPRYQVTQFGKPVTLSCSQTLNHNVMYWYQQKSSQAPKLLFHYYDKDFNNEADTPDNFQSRRPNTSFCFLDIRSPGLGDTAMYLCATSKQQGANTEAFFGQGTRLTVV.

The V gene is TRBV28, the J gene TRBJ2-5; D possibly corresponds to TRBD2 (6 bases). CDR1 is MDHEN, CDR2 SYDVKM, per germline. The V end was cut by 1 base, the J end by 4 bases, with 13 bases between. CDR3 length: 15 residues. The CDR3 here is CASSLLGGPRETQYF. For the CDR3, the DNA is TGTGCCAGCAGTTTATTGGGGGGACCGCGAGAGACCCAGTACTTC. Based on the CDR3 plus reference TRBV28 and TRBJ2-5, the full variable domain is DVKVTQSSRYLVKRTGEKVFLECVQDMDHENMFWYRQDPGLGLRLIYFSYDVKMKEKGDIPEGYSVSREKKERFSLILESASTNQTSMYLCASSLLGGPRETQYFGPGTRLLVL.

This clone has a single count. This chain connects TRBV9 to TRBJ2-3; weak D call: TRBD1 (5 bases). Germline CDR1 SGDLS, CDR2 YYNGEE. The CDR3 spans 18 residues. With 3 bases removed from V and 8 bases from J, the gap between germline ends came to 28 bases. The CDR3 loop reads CASSAALGGQRRFVTQYF. CDR3 DNA: TGTGCCAGCAGCGCAGCACTGGGTGGACAACGACGATTCGTTACGCAGTATTTT.

The V gene is TRBV28, the J gene TRBJ2-6, with a possible D match to TRBD1 (5 bases). This CDR3 has 14 residues. The germline gives CDR1 MDHEN, CDR2 SYDVKM. The ends were cut back, 4 bases at V and 2 bases at J, with 6 bases in the middle. CDR3 sequence (DNA): TGTGCCAGCAGTTCCAGGGCTGGGGCCAACGTCCTGACTTTC. Translated, it gives CASSSRAGANVLTF.

V gene TRBV6-5 combines with J gene TRBJ2-5; 11 bases match TRBD2. With V trimmed by 0 bases and J by 5 bases, 2 bases remained unmatched. This CDR3 contains 15 residues. The germline V gene has CDR1 MNHEY and CDR2 SVGAGI. The CDR3 sequence is CASSYSTSGKETQYF. The DNA of the CDR3 is TGTGCCAGCAGTTACTCGACTAGCGGGAAGGAGACCCAGTACTTC.

CDR3 coding DNA: TGTGCCAGCAGTTTGTCTAGCGGGAGCCCAGATACGCAGTATTTT. As protein: CASSLSSGSPDTQYF. The chain recombines TRBV6-4 with TRBJ2-3, with 10 bases identical to TRBD2. Looked up from germline, CDR1 is MRHNA and CDR2 is SNTAGT. V dropped 5 bases and J dropped 4; count of bases not matched to a gene: 6. The CDR3 contains 15 residues.

The chain recombines TRBV6-1 with TRBJ1-1; 9 bases line up with TRBD1. Germline CDR1 reads MNHNS; CDR2 reads SASEGT. After removal of 6 bases from V and 5 bases from J, the junction contained 7 bases not matched to a gene. This CDR3 is 14 amino acids long. The CDR3 coding sequence is TGTGCCAGCAGAGCGACAGGGGGGGGGACTGAAGCTTTCTTT. Its protein product is CASRATGGGTEAFF.

The chain has TRBV6-1 and TRBJ2-7; 10 nucleotides match TRBD2. The CDR3 consists of 15 residues. Unmatched junction bases numbered 11, after V lost 8 bases and J lost 4 bases. Germline CDR1 is MNHNS and CDR2 is SASEGT. For the CDR3, the DNA is TGTGCCAGCGCCCCTACTAGCGGGGTCTTGTACGAGCAGTACTTC. It encodes CASAPTSGVLYEQYF.